A single sample gave rise to the 32 T cell receptor beta chains below, sequenced in a study of early T cells in non-severe SARS-CoV-2 infection. TCRdb reprocessed the 5' RACE reads with MiXCR, giving one entry per CDR3 protein. The sample includes tens of thousands of distinct CDR3 sequences, 13% of them seen just once. The material was whole blood, obtained at baseline. Receptors were obtained from an adult who was a healthcare worker with PCR-confirmed SARS-CoV-2 infection or an uninfected control (not recorded which).

The gene calls are TRBV19 and TRBJ1-5; D is undetermined. V lost 8 bases to trimming and J lost 2 bases, with 4 bases between them. Per the germline V gene, CDR1 is LNHDA and CDR2 is SQIVND (reference sequence). The CDR3 contains 11 residues. The CDR3 here is CASGGNQPQHF. In DNA, the CDR3 is TGTGCCAGTGGGGGCAATCAGCCCCAGCATTTT.

The table lists this clonotype with many counts. The chain recombines TRBV7-2 with TRBJ2-2, with D hard to call. Trimming cost V 2 bases and J 3 bases, with 7 bases left between them. Per the germline V gene, CDR1 is SGHTA and CDR2 is FQGNSA. The CDR3 totals 14 residues. This chain's CDR3 is CASSLSADTGELFF. Here the CDR3 DNA reads TGTGCCAGCAGCTTATCGGCGGACACCGGGGAGCTGTTTTTT.

This clonotype has a handful of counts. At one of its ends the junction is not consistent with the germline gene, which may arise from a read error. This chain joins TRBV7-2 and TRBJ2-7; 9 bases align to TRBD2. This CDR3 has 16 amino acids. The germline CDR1 and CDR2 sequences are SGHTA and FQGNSA. CDR3 DNA: TGTGCCAGCAGCATAGCGGGAGCCCTTAGCTCCTACGAGCAGTACTTC. It specifies CASSIAGALSSYEQYF. Full variable domain (remainder filled in from reference TRBV7-2 and TRBJ2-7): GAGVSQSPSNKVTEKGKDVELRCDPISGHTALYWYRQSLGQGLEFLIYFQGNSAPDKSGLPSDRFSAERTGGSVSTLTIQRTQQEDSAVYLCASSIAGALSSYEQYFGPGTRLTVT.

The chain joins TRBV7-9 to TRBJ2-1, with D maybe TRBD2 (5 bases). CDR3 size: 16 residues. Deletions cut 4 bases from V and 2 bases from J, with 15 bases between. The germline CDR1 and CDR2 sequences are SEHNR and FQNEAQ (reference sequence). Here the CDR3 DNA reads TGTGCCAGCAGCTCCTTTGGAGAGGGTGCCTACAATGAGCAGTTCTTC. It encodes CASSSFGEGAYNEQFF.

This clonotype came up a few times. This sequence joins TRBV7-2 and TRBJ1-5; D is unclear. Germline V lookup: CDR1 SGHTA, CDR2 FQGNSA. This CDR3 has 13 residues. V dropped 8 bases and J dropped 2 bases, with 10 bases sitting between them. This CDR3 is CASAGYGNQPQHF. The CDR3 DNA is TGTGCCAGCGCCGGGTACGGCAATCAGCCCCAGCATTTT. The full variable domain, completed using reference TRBV7-2 and TRBJ1-5, is GAGVSQSPSNKVTEKGKDVELRCDPISGHTALYWYRQSLGQGLEFLIYFQGNSAPDKSGLPSDRFSAERTGGSVSTLTIQRTQQEDSAVYLCASAGYGNQPQHFGDGTRLSIL.

This clonotype appeared many times. The chain carries TRBV28 and TRBJ2-7; D possibly matches TRBD1 or TRBD2 (6 bases each). Trimming removed 3 bases from V and 7 bases from J, with 16 bases in between. Germline CDR1 is MDHEN and CDR2 is SYDVKM. This CDR3 comprises 14 residues. The chain's CDR3 is CASSFKGGPMEQYF. The DNA for the CDR3 is TGTGCCAGCAGTTTCAAAGGGGGGCCCATGGAGCAGTACTTC.

The V gene is TRBV7-3, the J gene TRBJ2-1; TRBD1 matches 8 bases. There are 15 residues in the CDR3. CDR1 is SGHTA and CDR2 is FQGTGA in the germline V gene. V lost 7 bases and J lost 4; bases outside the gene matches: 9. This chain's CDR3 is CASTLGDRLYNEQFF. The CDR3 DNA sequence: TGTGCCAGCACCCTAGGGGACAGGCTGTACAATGAGCAGTTCTTC. The full variable domain, completed using reference TRBV7-3 and TRBJ2-1, is GAGVSQTPSNKVTEKGKYVELRCDPISGHTALYWYRQSLGQGPEFLIYFQGTGAADDSGLPNDRFFAVRPEGSVSTLKIQRTERGDSAVYLCASTLGDRLYNEQFFGPGTRLTVL.

This clonotype has more than one count but fewer than ten. The chain links TRBV20-1 to TRBJ1-4, with 12 positions matching TRBD1. Germline-derived CDR1 and CDR2 are DFQATT and SNEGSKA (reference sequence). Trimming removed 5 bases from V and 10 bases from J; junction bases left unmatched: 8. CDR3 size: 14 residues. The CDR3 DNA follows: TGCAGTGCTGGACCCGGGACAGGGGGCGGAAAACTGTTTTTT. Protein: CSAGPGTGGGKLFF.

This clonotype was seen more than once but under ten times. The chain couples TRBV28 to TRBJ1-1; the D gene is possibly TRBD1 (6 bases). Trimming left V 8 bases short and J 9 bases short, with 16 bases between. The CDR3 is 12 amino acids. Germline-derived CDR1 and CDR2 are MDHEN and SYDVKM. CDR3 sequence: CASGGTNRKAFF. The CDR3 nucleotides read TGTGCCAGCGGAGGGACAAACCGTAAAGCTTTCTTT.

This clonotype showed up many times. The chain recombines TRBV20-1 with TRBJ2-4, with 14 nucleotides matching TRBD2. Trimming at V came to 0 bases and at J to 3 bases, leaving 13 bases not matched to a gene. Germline-derived CDR1 and CDR2 are DFQATT and SNEGSKA (reference sequence). The CDR3 runs to 20 residues. The CDR3 spells CSARDQGLAGVGVVKNIQYF. In nucleotides, the CDR3 is TGCAGTGCTAGAGACCAGGGACTAGCGGGAGTGGGAGTTGTCAAAAACATTCAGTACTTC.

This clonotype has only one observation. This rearrangement joins TRBV5-1 to TRBJ2-5, with 8 bases lining up with TRBD1. The CDR3 contains 14 residues. J was trimmed by 5 bases and V by 8 bases; bases with no gene match: 11. Germline loops: CDR1 SGHRS, CDR2 YFSETQ. DNA for the CDR3: TGCGCCAGGACGGACAGGGCACTTGAGGAGACCCAGTACTTC. Translated: CARTDRALEETQYF.

This clonotype was seen repeatedly, ten times or more. The rearrangement links TRBV7-2 to TRBJ2-7, with 13 bases fitting TRBD2. This CDR3 region has 14 residues. V lost 3 bases to trimming and J lost 4 bases; unmatched junction nucleotides: 0. The V gene's germline CDR1 is SGHTA and CDR2 FQGNSA. CDR3 DNA sequence: TGTGCCAGCAGCTTGGGACTAGCGGGGTACGAGCAGTACTTC. Protein product: CASSLGLAGYEQYF.

This chain uses TRBV28 with TRBJ2-5; 8 bases agree with TRBD2. V lost 4 bases and J lost 4; bases outside the gene matches: 5. CDR1 is MDHEN, CDR2 SYDVKM, per germline. The CDR3 is 14 amino acids. CDR3 sequence: CASSSAGGLETQYF. The CDR3 DNA sequence: TGTGCCAGCAGTTCGGCGGGGGGCCTAGAGACCCAGTACTTC.

The DNA for the CDR3 is TGTGCCAGCAGCCTGCGGCTACACACTGAAGCTTTCTTT. Encoded protein: CASSLRLHTEAFF. V and J are TRBV14 and TRBJ1-1; D is undetermined. V was cut by 4 bases and J by 3 bases, with 9 bases left in between. Germline lookup yields CDR1 SGHDN and CDR2 FVKESK. The CDR3 covers 13 residues.

This clonotype was observed many times. The rearrangement joins TRBV7-2 to TRBJ2-5, with D possibly TRBD1 on 6 matching bases. The CDR3 runs to 13 residues. V lost 5 bases to trimming and J lost 3 bases, with 10 bases between them. Germline V gene lookup returns CDR1 SGHTA and CDR2 FQGNSA. The CDR3 nucleotides read TGTGCCAGCAGCCCAGGGGCAGAAGAGACCCAGTACTTC. It is translated as CASSPGAEETQYF.

This clonotype was observed a handful of times. The chain employs TRBV20-1 and TRBJ2-6; TRBD1 is a possible D gene (6 bases). Germline CDR1 is DFQATT and CDR2 is SNEGSKA (reference sequence). The V gene lost 0 bases and the J gene lost 0 bases, with 18 bases spanning the gap. This CDR3 spans 19 amino acids. The CDR3 reads CSARDPLHWTASGANVLTF. The CDR3 bases are TGCAGTGCTAGAGATCCCCTACACTGGACAGCCTCTGGGGCCAACGTCCTGACTTTC.

Only a few counts were recorded for this clonotype. CDR3 nucleotide sequence: TGTGCCAGCAGCTCCCTGGGCAGAAGCTATGGCTACACCTTC. Its translation: CASSSLGRSYGYTF. The rearrangement joins TRBV7-2 to TRBJ1-2, with no clear D. From germline, CDR1 is SGHTA and CDR2 FQGNSA. The CDR3 is 14 residues long. V gave up 4 bases and J gave up 4 bases, with 13 bases separating them.

This clonotype was counted ten times or more. The chain recombines TRBV27 with TRBJ1-2; 7 bases are shared with TRBD1. CDR1 is MNHEY and CDR2 is SMNVEV in the germline V gene (reference sequence). V was pared by 4 bases and J by 6 bases, with 11 bases of the junction left unmatched. This CDR3 comprises 15 residues. In nucleotides, the CDR3 is TGTGCCAGCAGTTCAAGACAGGGTGGTAAAAATGGCTACACCTTC. Encoded protein: CASSSRQGGKNGYTF.

In this sample, this clonotype turned up many times. The chain is built from TRBV12-3 or TRBV12-4 and TRBJ1-6; unclear D gene. The CDR3 runs 12 residues. V was clipped by 6 bases and J by 11 bases, with 11 bases between them. For the CDR3, the DNA is TGTGCCAGCAGCCCAGACAACGCACCCCTCCACTTT. Its translation is CASSPDNAPLHF.

This clonotype was detected many times. The chain has TRBV6-4 and TRBJ2-2, with 11 bases matching TRBD1. This CDR3 is 16 amino acids long. Unmatched junction bases numbered 8, after V lost 5 bases and J lost 6 bases. From germline, CDR1 is MRHNA and CDR2 SNTAGT. CDR3 amino acids: CASSQTGTGGSGELFF. Here the CDR3 DNA reads TGTGCCAGCAGTCAGACCGGGACAGGGGGATCCGGGGAGCTGTTTTTT.

This clonotype was seen more than once but under ten times. The chain employs TRBV29-1 and TRBJ1-5; D is perhaps TRBD1 (5 bases). CDR1 SQVTM and CDR2 ANQGSEA come from the germline V gene. The ends were cut back, 7 bases at V and 2 bases at J, with 15 bases in the middle. CDR3 length: 14 amino acids. The DNA for the CDR3 is TGCAGCGCCGCTAGCTCGGGGGGCAATCAGCCCCAGCATTTT. It specifies CSAASSGGNQPQHF.

This rearrangement joins TRBV12-5 to TRBJ2-3; 9 nucleotides line up with TRBD2. Germline V gene sequence: CDR1 LGHNT, CDR2 FRNRAP. The V gene end was trimmed by 2 bases and the J gene end by 0 bases; junction bases not matched to a gene: 6. The CDR3 extends over 17 amino acids. CDR3 nucleotides: TGTGCTAGTGGTTTGTACGAGCGGGAGGCTAGCACAGATACGCAGTATTTT. The encoded protein is CASGLYEREASTDTQYF.

The chain combines TRBV11-2 with TRBJ2-2; 7 bases map to TRBD2. The germline V gene encodes CDR1 SGHAT and CDR2 FQNNGV. The CDR3 is made up of 16 amino acids. V lost 1 base to trimming and J lost 6 bases; unmatched junction nucleotides: 8. CDR3 loop: CASSLGAGVLAGELFF. CDR3 sequence (DNA): TGTGCCAGCAGCTTAGGTGCGGGAGTCCTTGCCGGGGAGCTGTTTTTT.

The genes are TRBV12-3 or TRBV12-4 and TRBJ1-2; 7 nucleotides line up with TRBD1. Losses at the gene ends were 5 bases for V and 6 bases for J; bases not matched to a gene: 6. The CDR3 has 13 residues. DNA of the CDR3: TGTGCCAGCAGTCCACCGACAGGGAATGGCTACACCTTC. Amino acids: CASSPPTGNGYTF.

The sample holds many counts of this clonotype. J is TRBJ1-5 and V is TRBV7-2, with a possible D match to TRBD1 (6 bases). The ends were cut back, 3 bases at V and 3 bases at J, with 12 bases in the middle. CDR3 size: 15 residues. CDR1 is SGHTA and CDR2 is FQGNSA in the germline V gene. CDR3 in amino acids: CASSFSAGANQPQHF. CDR3 bases: TGTGCCAGCAGCTTTTCTGCGGGGGCCAATCAGCCCCAGCATTTT.

The chain is built from TRBV6-5 and TRBJ2-2; D unresolved. V was pared by 0 bases and J by 4 bases, with 6 bases between. Germline V gene lookup returns CDR1 MNHEY and CDR2 SVGAGI. The CDR3 totals 14 residues. CDR3 sequence (DNA): TGTGCCAGCAGTTACTCGTCAGGCACCGGGGAGCTGTTTTTT. Translating gives CASSYSSGTGELFF.

The J gene is TRBJ1-1, the V gene TRBV5-1, with D possibly TRBD1 on 6 matching bases. Germline-derived CDR1 and CDR2 are SGHRS and YFSETQ. Trimming stripped 4 bases from V and 5 bases from J, with 18 bases between. This CDR3 comprises 15 residues. The CDR3 spells CASSPWRGYGTEAFF. Here the CDR3 DNA reads TGCGCCAGCAGCCCATGGAGGGGGTACGGAACTGAAGCTTTCTTT.

The chain has TRBV6-5 and TRBJ2-3, with a weak D call TRBD1 (6 bases). Trimming removed 6 bases from V and 4 bases from J, with 14 bases in between. Germline assignment: CDR1 MNHEY and CDR2 SVGAGI. This CDR3 has 14 amino acids. CDR3 sequence: CASSQPTGSDTQYF. As DNA, the CDR3 is TGTGCCAGCAGCCAGCCGACAGGATCAGATACGCAGTATTTT.

This clonotype showed up many times. The V gene is TRBV5-1, the J gene TRBJ1-5; D remains ambiguous. Trimming stripped 2 bases from V and 5 bases from J, with 11 bases between. The CDR3 totals 14 residues. Germline loops: CDR1 SGHRS, CDR2 YFSETQ. The CDR3 protein is CASSLGQVDQPQHF. The CDR3 DNA reads as TGCGCCAGCAGCTTAGGCCAGGTCGATCAGCCCCAGCATTTT.

This clonotype was detected only once. The chain uses TRBV5-1 and TRBJ2-7; 12 bases line up with TRBD1. Looked up from germline, CDR1 is SGHRS and CDR2 is YFSETQ. V dropped 5 bases and J dropped 5; count of bases not matched to a gene: 5. CDR3 size: 14 residues. CDR3 protein: CASRGQGAFNEQYF. The CDR3 DNA is TGCGCCAGCAGGGGACAGGGGGCGTTTAACGAGCAGTACTTC.

The chain combines TRBV13 with TRBJ1-1; D gene unclear. V lost 4 bases and J 1 base, leaving 13 bases between the germline ends. CDR1 is PRHDT and CDR2 is FYEKMQ in the germline V gene (reference sequence). The CDR3 is 15 amino acids. CDR3 sequence: CASSSLTSWNTEAFF. In DNA form, the CDR3 reads TGTGCCAGCAGCTCGTTGACATCCTGGAACACTGAAGCTTTCTTT.

This clonotype has a handful of counts. This chain joins TRBV6-1 and TRBJ2-3; D remains unclear. V was pared by 4 bases and J by 2 bases, with 13 bases between. The CDR3 spans 15 residues. The germline CDR1 and CDR2 sequences are MNHNS and SASEGT. The CDR3 reads CASSGSRSPTDTQYF. CDR3 DNA sequence: TGTGCCAGCAGTGGATCTAGGTCCCCCACAGATACGCAGTATTTT.